The rows below give T cell receptor beta chains drawn from one sample of a study of Graves' ophthalmopathy and Graves' hyperthyroidism. TCRdb reprocessed the multiplex PCR reads with MiXCR, giving one entry per CDR3 protein. Of over a million distinct CDR3 sequences listed, 35% to 40% are singletons. The sequenced sample was peripheral blood or thyroid tissue (not recorded which). The receptors originated from an adult man with Graves' hyperthyroidism. The CDR3 runs from the conserved cysteine through the conserved F or W. The D gene is left open where the match is weak. Clone size is stated in some rows and not others, as once, few, many or a class when expanded.

TRBV6-5	-	TRBJ1-2	many	TGTGCCAGCAGTTACTCGGGCCCAAACTATGGCTACACCTTC	CASSYSGPNYGYTF
TRBV6-5	-	TRBJ1-5	many	TGTGCCAGCAGTTACTCGAGGAACGGAGATCAGCCCCAGCATTTT	CASSYSRNGDQPQHF
TRBV5-6	-	TRBJ2-2	-	TGTGCCAGCAGTTTACCTAGGGACGGCAACACCGGGGAGCTGTTTTTT	CASSLPRDGNTGELFF
TRBV9	-	TRBJ2-6	-	TGTGCCAGCAGGTACCTTGGGGCCAACGTCCTGACTTTC	CASRYLGANVLTF
TRBV9	TRBD2	TRBJ2-7	few	TGTGCCAGCAGCCAAGGACTAGGCCGACCCACCTACGAGCAGTACTTC	CASSQGLGRPTYEQYF
TRBV27	-	TRBJ2-2	many	TGTGCCAGTACCAGTACCGGGGAGCTGTTTTTT	CASTSTGELFF
TRBV5-1	-	TRBJ1-1	many	TGCGCCAGCACCCCACAGCCCCCTCCCACTGAAGCTTTCTTT	CASTPQPPPTEAFF
TRBV28	-	TRBJ2-7	few	TGTGCCACCGCCCGCTCCTACGAGCAGTACTTC	CATARSYEQYF
TRBV9	TRBD2	TRBJ2-7	many	TGTGCCAGCAGCGCAACTAGCGGGAGGGCCGAGCAGTACTTC	CASSATSGRAEQYF
TRBV7-9	TRBD1	TRBJ2-7	many	TGTGCCAGCAGCGTCCGGGACAGGGGTGACGAGCAGTACTTC	CASSVRDRGDEQYF
TRBV18	-	TRBJ2-7	many	TGTGCCAGCTCAACGAGGGAAGCCTACGAGCAGTACTTC	CASSTREAYEQYF
TRBV9	-	TRBJ2-3	-	TGTGCCAGCAGCCGACTAGAAACATTTCTGTATTTT	CASSRLETFLYF